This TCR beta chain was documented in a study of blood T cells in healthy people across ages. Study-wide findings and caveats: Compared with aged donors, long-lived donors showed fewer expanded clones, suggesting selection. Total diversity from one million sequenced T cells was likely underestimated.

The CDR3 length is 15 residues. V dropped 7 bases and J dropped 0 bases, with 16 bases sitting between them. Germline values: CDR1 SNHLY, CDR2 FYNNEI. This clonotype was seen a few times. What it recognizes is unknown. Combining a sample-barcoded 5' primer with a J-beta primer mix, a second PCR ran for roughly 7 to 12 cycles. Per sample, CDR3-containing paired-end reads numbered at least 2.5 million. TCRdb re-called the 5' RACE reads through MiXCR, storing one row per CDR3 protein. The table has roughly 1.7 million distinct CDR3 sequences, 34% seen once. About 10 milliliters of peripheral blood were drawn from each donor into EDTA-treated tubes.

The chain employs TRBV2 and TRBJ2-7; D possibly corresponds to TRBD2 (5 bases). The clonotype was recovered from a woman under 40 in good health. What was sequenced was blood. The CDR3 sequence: CASKKAVAPSYEQYF. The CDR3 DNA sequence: TGTGCCAGCAAAAAAGCTGTAGCGCCCTCCTACGAGCAGTACTTC.